The rows below give T cell receptor beta chains drawn from one sample of a study of brain T cells in children with intractable seizures. Measured with immunoSEQ multiplex PCR; TCRdb has only the in-frame clones, and not every one. This table holds under 400,000 clones, 85% to 95% found once. The input for sequencing was peripheral blood, taken approximately 5 months after surgery. The receptors derive from a boy under three years old with tuberous sclerosis and intractable seizures. Both conserved end residues are part of each CDR3. Fields, in order: J gene, V gene, D gene, clone size, CDR3 protein, CDR3 DNA. The D gene is left open where the match is weak. Some rows mark clone size as missing; the rest say once, few, many or name a class of expanded clone.

J gene: TRBJ1-2
V gene: TRBV6-5
D gene: NA
clone size: NA
CDR3 protein: CASSYSRDTYGYTF
CDR3 DNA: TGTGCCAGCAGTTACAGTAGGGATACCTATGGCTACACCTTC

J gene: TRBJ1-5
V gene: TRBV23-1
D gene: TRBD1
clone size: NA
CDR3 protein: CASSQLRTGDCNRRNQPQHF
CDR3 DNA: TGCGCCAGCAGTCAATTGAGGACAGGGGACTGTAATCGGCGGAATCAGCCCCAGCATTTT

J gene: TRBJ1-2
V gene: TRBV25-1
D gene: NA
clone size: NA
CDR3 protein: CASSDLLSGDYGYTF
CDR3 DNA: TGTGCCAGCAGTGACCTCCTATCAGGGGACTATGGCTACACCTTC

J gene: TRBJ2-2
V gene: TRBV27
D gene: NA
clone size: NA
CDR3 protein: CASDEQGNTGELFF
CDR3 DNA: TGTGCCAGCGACGAACAGGGTAACACCGGGGAGCTGTTTTTT

J gene: TRBJ1-3
V gene: TRBV9
D gene: NA
clone size: NA
CDR3 protein: CASSEPRSSGNTIYF
CDR3 DNA: TGTGCCAGCAGCGAACCCCGTTCCTCTGGAAACACCATATATTTT

J gene: TRBJ1-2
V gene: TRBV6-5
D gene: NA
clone size: NA
CDR3 protein: CASSSWGTWKRYGYTF
CDR3 DNA: TGTGCCAGCAGTTCCTGGGGGACGTGGAAGCGCTATGGCTACACCTTC

J gene: TRBJ2-1
V gene: TRBV13
D gene: NA
clone size: NA
CDR3 protein: CASSSTEPRDSYNEQFF
CDR3 DNA: TGTGCCAGCAGCTCGACCGAGCCTAGAGACTCCTACAATGAGCAGTTCTTC

J gene: TRBJ2-1
V gene: TRBV7-6
D gene: NA
clone size: NA
CDR3 protein: CASSLRPPRFQQVYNEQFF
CDR3 DNA: TGTGCCAGCAGCTTACGACCCCCCCGGTTTCAGCAAGTCTACAATGAGCAGTTCTTC

J gene: TRBJ1-3
V gene: TRBV30
D gene: NA
clone size: once
CDR3 protein: CAWSGQNSGNTIYF
CDR3 DNA: TGTGCCTGGAGTGGGCAAAACTCTGGAAACACCATATATTTT

J gene: TRBJ2-2
V gene: TRBV25-1
D gene: NA
clone size: NA
CDR3 protein: CASSGVRGGELFF
CDR3 DNA: TGTGCCAGCAGTGGGGTTCGGGGAGGGGAGCTGTTTTTT

J gene: TRBJ2-1
V gene: TRBV5-1
D gene: TRBD2
clone size: NA
CDR3 protein: CASSLVTSGMNNEQFF
CDR3 DNA: TGCGCCAGCAGCTTGGTGACTAGCGGGATGAACAATGAGCAGTTCTTC

J gene: TRBJ1-1
V gene: TRBV14
D gene: TRBD1
clone size: NA
CDR3 protein: CASSQSTGVFVNTEAFF
CDR3 DNA: TGTGCCAGCAGCCAGTCGACAGGGGTCTTTGTGAACACTGAAGCTTTCTTT

J gene: TRBJ1-5
V gene: TRBV18
D gene: NA
clone size: NA
CDR3 protein: CASSPPNQPQHF
CDR3 DNA: TGTGCCAGCTCACCACCAAATCAGCCCCAGCATTTT

J gene: TRBJ1-2
V gene: TRBV4-1
D gene: NA
clone size: NA
CDR3 protein: CASSQDIGPLEGGYTF
CDR3 DNA: TGCGCCAGCAGCCAAGATATCGGTCCACTCGAGGGCGGCTACACCTTC

J gene: TRBJ1-2
V gene: TRBV30
D gene: NA
clone size: NA
CDR3 protein: CAWSVGQPLYGYTF
CDR3 DNA: TGTGCCTGGAGTGTTGGACAGCCTCTCTATGGCTACACCTTC

J gene: TRBJ2-5
V gene: TRBV11-2
D gene: NA
clone size: NA
CDR3 protein: CASSPRRTEAQETQYF
CDR3 DNA: TGTGCCAGCAGCCCGCGGCGGACAGAAGCCCAAGAGACCCAGTACTTC

J gene: TRBJ2-1
V gene: TRBV21-1
D gene: NA
clone size: once
CDR3 protein: CASSNSRGLGSYNEQFF
CDR3 DNA: TGTGCCAGCAGCAATAGCCGGGGACTAGGGTCCTACAATGAGCAGTTCTTC

J gene: TRBJ2-7
V gene: TRBV27
D gene: NA
clone size: once
CDR3 protein: CASSPSFGPYEQYF
CDR3 DNA: TGTGCCAGCAGTCCTAGCTTCGGACCCTACGAGCAGTACTTC

J gene: TRBJ2-3
V gene: TRBV14
D gene: NA
clone size: NA
CDR3 protein: CASSQADTQYF
CDR3 DNA: TGTGCCAGCAGCCAGGCAGATACGCAGTATTTT

J gene: TRBJ2-1
V gene: TRBV9
D gene: TRBD1
clone size: NA
CDR3 protein: CASSRDRVKDEQFF
CDR3 DNA: TGTGCCAGCAGCCGGGACAGGGTAAAAGATGAGCAGTTCTTC

J gene: TRBJ1-1
V gene: TRBV19
D gene: TRBD1
clone size: NA
CDR3 protein: CASSILYLGTGVNTEAFF
CDR3 DNA: TGTGCCAGTAGTATATTGTATCTCGGGACAGGTGTGAACACTGAAGCTTTCTTT

J gene: TRBJ1-6
V gene: TRBV5-1
D gene: TRBD1
clone size: NA
CDR3 protein: CASSWDRGNSPLHF
CDR3 DNA: TGCGCCAGCAGCTGGGACAGGGGTAATTCACCCCTCCACTTT

J gene: TRBJ1-3
V gene: TRBV19
D gene: NA
clone size: NA
CDR3 protein: CASSVQHSGNTIYF
CDR3 DNA: TGTGCCAGTAGTGTACAGCACTCTGGAAACACCATATATTTT

J gene: TRBJ1-2
V gene: TRBV18
D gene: NA
clone size: NA
CDR3 protein: CASSPPDSQNYGYTF
CDR3 DNA: TGTGCCAGCTCACCACCGGACTCACAAAACTATGGCTACACCTTC

J gene: TRBJ1-4
V gene: TRBV14
D gene: NA
clone size: NA
CDR3 protein: CASSHIYGKLFF
CDR3 DNA: TGTGCCAGCAGCCACATATACGGAAAACTGTTTTTT

J gene: TRBJ1-1
V gene: TRBV19
D gene: NA
clone size: once
CDR3 protein: CASRLGKLNTEAFF
CDR3 DNA: TGTGCCAGTAGGTTGGGGAAACTCAACACTGAAGCTTTCTTT

J gene: TRBJ2-1
V gene: TRBV24-1
D gene: TRBD2
clone size: once
CDR3 protein: CATGGLAGGGSEQFF
CDR3 DNA: TGTGCCACCGGGGGACTAGCGGGAGGCGGGAGTGAGCAGTTCTTC

J gene: TRBJ2-1
V gene: TRBV5-1
D gene: NA
clone size: NA
CDR3 protein: CASSLSWASSYNEQFF
CDR3 DNA: TGCGCCAGCAGCTTGAGTTGGGCGAGCTCCTACAATGAGCAGTTCTTC

J gene: TRBJ2-1
V gene: TRBV5-1
D gene: TRBD2
clone size: NA
CDR3 protein: CASSFDGGSYNEQFF
CDR3 DNA: TGCGCCAGCAGCTTCGACGGCGGGAGTTACAATGAGCAGTTCTTC

J gene: TRBJ2-3
V gene: TRBV3-1/TRBV3-2
D gene: TRBD1
clone size: NA
CDR3 protein: CASSRLDLRDRVTDTQYF
CDR3 DNA: TGTGCCAGCAGCCGCCTCGACCTCCGGGACAGGGTGACAGATACGCAGTATTTT

J gene: TRBJ1-1
V gene: TRBV3-1/TRBV3-2
D gene: NA
clone size: NA
CDR3 protein: CASSPRLMNTEAFF
CDR3 DNA: TGTGCCAGCAGCCCCAGACTGATGAACACTGAAGCTTTCTTT

J gene: TRBJ1-5
V gene: TRBV7-9
D gene: NA
clone size: few
CDR3 protein: CASSFGGVNLGPQHF
CDR3 DNA: TGTGCCAGCAGCTTCGGAGGTGTCAACTTGGGGCCCCAGCATTTT

J gene: TRBJ1-1
V gene: TRBV5-1
D gene: NA
clone size: NA
CDR3 protein: CASSLEGQYPLRDTEAFF
CDR3 DNA: TGCGCCAGCAGCTTGGAAGGACAGTACCCCCTTAGGGACACTGAAGCTTTCTTT

J gene: TRBJ2-1
V gene: TRBV9
D gene: NA
clone size: NA
CDR3 protein: CASSGVYNEQFF
CDR3 DNA: TGTGCCAGCAGCGGAGTTTACAATGAGCAGTTCTTC

J gene: TRBJ2-5
V gene: TRBV19
D gene: TRBD2
clone size: once
CDR3 protein: CASSIGTSLETQYF
CDR3 DNA: TGTGCCAGTAGTATAGGGACTAGTTTAGAGACCCAGTACTTC

J gene: TRBJ2-4
V gene: TRBV7-9
D gene: NA
clone size: NA
CDR3 protein: CASSLAPEGIQYF
CDR3 DNA: TGTGCCAGCAGCTTAGCCCCAGAGGGCATTCAGTACTTC

J gene: TRBJ1-4
V gene: TRBV7-9
D gene: NA
clone size: NA
CDR3 protein: CASSLSTAAQNEKLFF
CDR3 DNA: TGTGCCAGCAGCCTGTCCACGGCGGCGCAGAATGAAAAACTGTTTTTT

J gene: TRBJ1-1
V gene: TRBV10-1
D gene: TRBD1
clone size: NA
CDR3 protein: CASSEGTGERDTEAFF
CDR3 DNA: TGCGCCAGCAGTGAGGGGACAGGGGAAAGGGACACTGAAGCTTTCTTT

J gene: TRBJ1-1
V gene: TRBV2
D gene: NA
clone size: NA
CDR3 protein: CASSEGRAEAFF
CDR3 DNA: TGTGCCAGCAGTGAAGGGCGGGCGGAAGCTTTCTTT

J gene: TRBJ1-2
V gene: TRBV12-3/TRBV12-4
D gene: NA
clone size: NA
CDR3 protein: CASRRRDYGYTF
CDR3 DNA: TGTGCCAGCAGGCGAAGGGACTATGGCTACACCTTC

J gene: TRBJ1-1
V gene: TRBV5-5
D gene: NA
clone size: NA
CDR3 protein: CASSLQGDKTEAFF
CDR3 DNA: TGTGCCAGCAGCTTACAGGGTGACAAAACTGAAGCTTTCTTT

J gene: TRBJ1-1
V gene: TRBV7-2
D gene: TRBD1
clone size: NA
CDR3 protein: CASSPGQGNAEAFF
CDR3 DNA: TGTGCCAGCAGCCCTGGACAGGGCAATGCTGAAGCTTTCTTT

J gene: TRBJ2-3
V gene: TRBV11-2
D gene: NA
clone size: NA
CDR3 protein: CASSLSLAGPDTQYF
CDR3 DNA: TGTGCCAGCAGTCTGAGCCTCGCGGGCCCAGATACGCAGTATTTT

J gene: TRBJ2-1
V gene: TRBV11-3
D gene: NA
clone size: NA
CDR3 protein: CASSLLSLSYNEQFF
CDR3 DNA: TGTGCCAGCAGCTTACTGTCCCTCTCCTACAATGAGCAGTTCTTC

J gene: TRBJ2-5
V gene: TRBV27
D gene: NA
clone size: NA
CDR3 protein: CASSPPGETQYF
CDR3 DNA: TGTGCCAGCAGTCCACCCGGAGAGACCCAGTACTTC

J gene: TRBJ2-1
V gene: TRBV13
D gene: NA
clone size: NA
CDR3 protein: CASSSGSWGQFF
CDR3 DNA: TGTGCCAGCAGCTCCGGGAGCTGGGGGCAGTTCTTC

J gene: TRBJ2-7
V gene: TRBV18
D gene: NA
clone size: NA
CDR3 protein: CASSPGPTGYEQYF
CDR3 DNA: TGTGCCAGCTCACCGGGCCCCACGGGCTACGAGCAGTACTTC

J gene: TRBJ1-1
V gene: TRBV12-3/TRBV12-4
D gene: NA
clone size: NA
CDR3 protein: CASSPLLNKEAFF
CDR3 DNA: TGTGCCAGCAGCCCCCTCCTAAACAAGGAAGCTTTCTTT

J gene: TRBJ1-1
V gene: TRBV11-2
D gene: NA
clone size: NA
CDR3 protein: CASSDELNTEAFF
CDR3 DNA: TGTGCCAGCAGCGACGAACTGAACACTGAAGCTTTCTTT

J gene: TRBJ1-3
V gene: TRBV5-1
D gene: NA
clone size: NA
CDR3 protein: CASSLGRGPRSGNTIYF
CDR3 DNA: TGCGCCAGCAGCTTGGGTCGGGGCCCTCGCTCTGGAAACACCATATATTTT

J gene: TRBJ2-5
V gene: TRBV3-1/TRBV3-2
D gene: TRBD2
clone size: NA
CDR3 protein: CASSQEYLAGEEETQYF
CDR3 DNA: TGTGCCAGCAGCCAAGAATATCTAGCGGGAGAGGAAGAGACCCAGTACTTC

J gene: TRBJ1-1
V gene: TRBV3-1/TRBV3-2
D gene: TRBD1
clone size: NA
CDR3 protein: CASSQRTGGRHEAFF
CDR3 DNA: TGTGCCAGCAGTCAAAGGACAGGGGGCCGACATGAAGCTTTCTTT

J gene: TRBJ2-5
V gene: TRBV27
D gene: TRBD1
clone size: NA
CDR3 protein: CASSLIGGGLETQYF
CDR3 DNA: TGTGCCAGCAGTTTAATAGGGGGCGGTTTAGAGACCCAGTACTTC

J gene: TRBJ2-7
V gene: TRBV29-1
D gene: NA
clone size: NA
CDR3 protein: CSVSGQSYEQYF
CDR3 DNA: TGCAGCGTCTCTGGACAGAGCTACGAGCAGTACTTC

J gene: TRBJ2-2
V gene: TRBV11-2
D gene: NA
clone size: NA
CDR3 protein: CASSLDWAFGLLNTGELFF
CDR3 DNA: TGTGCCAGCAGCTTAGATTGGGCGTTCGGACTACTGAACACCGGGGAGCTGTTTTTT

J gene: TRBJ2-5
V gene: TRBV7-9
D gene: TRBD1
clone size: NA
CDR3 protein: CASSARDREGQETQYF
CDR3 DNA: TGTGCCAGCAGCGCTCGAGACAGGGAAGGACAAGAGACCCAGTACTTC

J gene: TRBJ2-3
V gene: TRBV28
D gene: TRBD1
clone size: NA
CDR3 protein: CASRTGTDTQYF
CDR3 DNA: TGTGCCAGCAGGACAGGGACAGATACGCAGTATTTT

J gene: TRBJ2-7
V gene: TRBV28
D gene: NA
clone size: NA
CDR3 protein: CASSLGVAGHTYEQYF
CDR3 DNA: TGTGCCAGCAGTTTAGGCGTGGCGGGGCACACCTACGAGCAGTACTTC

J gene: TRBJ1-1
V gene: TRBV4-1
D gene: NA
clone size: once
CDR3 protein: CASSPIDQGTEAFF
CDR3 DNA: TGCGCCAGCAGCCCAATTGACCAGGGAACTGAAGCTTTCTTT

J gene: TRBJ1-1
V gene: TRBV6-5
D gene: TRBD1
clone size: NA
CDR3 protein: CASNRQGLGTEAFF
CDR3 DNA: TGTGCCAGCAACCGACAGGGGTTGGGCACTGAAGCTTTCTTT